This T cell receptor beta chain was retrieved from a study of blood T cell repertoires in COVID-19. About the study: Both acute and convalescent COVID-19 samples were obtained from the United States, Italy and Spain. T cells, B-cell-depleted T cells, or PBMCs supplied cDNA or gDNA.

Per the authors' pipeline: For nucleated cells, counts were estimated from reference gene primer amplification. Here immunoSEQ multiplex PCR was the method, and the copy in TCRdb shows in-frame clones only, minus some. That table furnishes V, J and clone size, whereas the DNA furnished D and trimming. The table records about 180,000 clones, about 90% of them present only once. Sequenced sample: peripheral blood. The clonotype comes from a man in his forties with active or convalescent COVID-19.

Written as DNA, the CDR3 is TGTGCCAGCAGTTACTCGAGCGGGACTAGCGGGTACGAGCAGTACTTC. Residues: CASSYSSGTSGYEQYF. The chain links TRBV6-5 to TRBJ2-7; TRBD2 agrees at 12 bases. V trimming: 0 bases; J trimming: 4 bases; junction bases outside the gene matches: 4. The CDR3 spans 16 residues. Germline loops: CDR1 MNHEY, CDR2 SVGAGI.